A selection of T cell receptor beta chains follows, all from one sample in a study of Ad26.COV2.S vaccination and SARS-CoV-2 variants. The table came from immunoSEQ multiplex PCR; TCRdb's copy has only in-frame clones and leaves some out. The sample records about 500,000 clones, roughly 87% being singletons. Source: peripheral blood, taken in a trial of Ad26.COV2.S vaccine versus placebo. The origin of the receptors is a person aged 18 to 59 who received the Ad26.COV2.S COVID-19 vaccine or a placebo. CDR3s include the opening cysteine and the closing phenylalanine or tryptophan. The order of the fields is CDR3 protein, CDR3 DNA, J gene, V gene, clone size, D gene. A D gene is named only where the DNA matches it firmly. Clone size is shown for a subset of rows, as once, few, many or a class of expanded clone.

CASSPGTGGQEQYF | TGTGCCAGCAGCCCCGGGACAGGGGGACAGGAGCAGTACTTC | TRBJ2-7 | TRBV5-5 | many | TRBD1
CASSQSAGYQPQHF | TGCGCCAGCAGTCAATCGGCAGGGTATCAGCCCCAGCATTTT | TRBJ1-5 | TRBV23-1 | . | .
CAWSVPGWRGGGYTF | TGTGCCTGGAGTGTACCGGGGTGGCGGGGAGGTGGCTACACCTTC | TRBJ1-2 | TRBV30 | . | .
CASSPGGGPYEQYF | TGTGCCAGCTCACCAGGGGGGGGGCCCTACGAGCAGTACTTC | TRBJ2-7 | TRBV18 | . | .
CASSLGRQLAKNIQYF | TGTGCCAGCAGCTTAGGGAGACAGTTAGCCAAAAACATTCAGTACTTC | TRBJ2-4 | TRBV7-6 | . | .
CASSRYSRQGASRATEAFF | TGTGCCAGCAGTCGATATTCCCGACAGGGGGCGAGTAGGGCCACTGAAGCTTTCTTT | TRBJ1-1 | TRBV3-1/TRBV3-2 | . | TRBD1
CASSFTPTGMAYQETQYF | TGTGCCAGCAGTTTCACCCCCACAGGGATGGCCTACCAAGAGACCCAGTACTTC | TRBJ2-5 | TRBV6-2/TRBV6-3 | . | .
CASSPSDRAGTEAFF | TGTGCCAGCTCACCATCGGACAGGGCAGGCACTGAAGCTTTCTTT | TRBJ1-1 | TRBV18 | once | TRBD1
CASRDSTPYGYTF | TGTGCCAGCAGGGACAGTACCCCCTATGGCTACACCTTC | TRBJ1-2 | TRBV28 | . | .
CASSFGTGDQPQHF | TGTGCCAGCAGTTTCGGGACAGGTGATCAGCCCCAGCATTTT | TRBJ1-5 | TRBV28 | . | TRBD1
CASSLEERPASGFF | TGCGCCAGCAGCTTGGAAGAGCGGCCGGCCTCGGGGTTCTTC | TRBJ2-1 | TRBV5-1 | . | .
CASSHRTSTDTQYF | TGTGCCAGCAGCCACCGGACTAGCACAGATACGCAGTATTTT | TRBJ2-3 | TRBV14 | . | .
CASSSAVARGEQFF | TGTGCCAGCAGCTCTGCGGTCGCGCGCGGTGAGCAGTTCTTC | TRBJ2-1 | TRBV7-9 | . | .
CASSQRDRRGNQPQHF | TGTGCCAGCAGCCAGAGGGACAGGAGGGGCAATCAGCCCCAGCATTTT | TRBJ1-5 | TRBV3-1/TRBV3-2 | few | TRBD1
CASSPAVATKYEQYF | TGTGCCAGCTCACCCGCAGTGGCGACAAAATACGAGCAGTACTTC | TRBJ2-7 | TRBV18 | . | .
CASTQPGLAVGGEFF | TGTGCCAGCACCCAGCCGGGACTAGCGGTTGGGGGGGAGTTCTTC | TRBJ2-1 | TRBV28 | . | TRBD2
CSVEQRNTGELFF | TGCAGCGTTGAACAGAGAAACACCGGGGAGCTGTTTTTT | TRBJ2-2 | TRBV29-1 | . | .
CASGQNYEQYF | TGTGCCAGCGGCCAAAACTACGAGCAGTACTTC | TRBJ2-7 | TRBV7-9 | . | .
CASSFVSLYGYTF | TGTGCCAGCAGTTTCGTGTCGTTATATGGCTACACCTTC | TRBJ1-2 | TRBV28 | . | .
CASGIAGGSHTQYF | TGTGCCAGCGGGATAGCGGGAGGGTCACATACGCAGTATTTT | TRBJ2-3 | TRBV28 | . | TRBD2
CASSEAEGNEQFF | TGTGCCAGCAGTGAAGCGGAAGGGAATGAGCAGTTCTTC | TRBJ2-1 | TRBV2 | . | .
CATSDPIQETQYF | TGTGCCACCAGTGATCCGATACAAGAGACCCAGTACTTC | TRBJ2-5 | TRBV24-1 | . | .
CASSSGAEAYNEQFF | TGTGCCAGCAGCTCCGGGGCCGAGGCCTACAATGAGCAGTTCTTC | TRBJ2-1 | TRBV7-3 | once | .
CASSIRRGNYGYTF | TGTGCCAGTAGTATCCGTAGGGGAAACTATGGCTACACCTTC | TRBJ1-2 | TRBV19 | . | .
CASSLSDSPTDTQYF | TGCGCCAGCAGCTTGTCGGACTCACCCACAGATACGCAGTATTTT | TRBJ2-3 | TRBV5-1 | . | .
CASSLDRGDTDTQYF | TGCGCCAGCAGCTTGGACAGGGGAGACACAGATACGCAGTATTTT | TRBJ2-3 | TRBV5-1 | . | TRBD1
CASSRGLLWLF | TGTGCCAGTAGCAGGGGCCTACTTTGGCTCTTC | TRBJ2-1 | TRBV19 | once | .
CASSPWGDYTEAFF | TGTGCCAGCAGTCCCTGGGGGGACTACACTGAAGCTTTCTTT | TRBJ1-1 | TRBV27 | . | .